The 26 T cell receptor beta chains given below trace back to one sample, sequenced in a study of blood T cell repertoires in COVID-19. Clones were sequenced by immunoSEQ multiplex PCR, and TCRdb holds only the in-frame ones, with some missing. Of about 280,000 clones in the sample, roughly 80% were seen once. The sample taken for sequencing was PBMCs or T cells enriched from blood (not recorded which). The receptor set was obtained from a man aged 35 to 55 who had been exposed to COVID-19.

There are a few counts of this clone. This chain uses TRBV5-1 with TRBJ1-5, with a weak D call TRBD1 (6 bases). V lost 1 base, J lost 2 bases, and 10 bases lay in between. Germline loops: CDR1 SGHRS, CDR2 YFSETQ. The CDR3 spans 15 residues. The chain's CDR3 is CASSLTGNGNQPQHF. Written as DNA, the CDR3 is TGCGCCAGCAGCTTGACAGGGAACGGCAATCAGCCCCAGCATTTT.

The genes are TRBV11-3 and TRBJ2-2; D is undetermined. This CDR3 has 15 amino acids. Germline V CDR1 and CDR2: SGHNT, YENEEA. V gave up 5 bases and J gave up 3 bases, with 13 bases separating them. The chain's CDR3 is CASSRLPQHTGELFF. In nucleotides, the CDR3 is TGTGCCAGCAGCAGGCTTCCACAGCACACCGGGGAGCTGTTTTTT. The full variable domain, its missing parts supplied by reference TRBV11-3 and TRBJ2-2, is EAGVVQSPRYKIIEKKQPVAFWCNPISGHNTLYWYLQNLGQGPELLIRYENEEAVDDSQLPKDRFSAERLKGVDSTLKIQPAELGDSAVYLCASSRLPQHTGELFFGEGSRLTVL.

This CDR3 reads CASSHRGRVDTGELFF. The CDR3 coding sequence is TGTGCCAGTAGTCACAGGGGGCGGGTGGACACCGGGGAGCTGTTTTTT. The chain employs TRBV19 and TRBJ2-2, with 9 bases matching TRBD1. The junction had 7 bases not matched to a gene; V was cut back by 5 bases and J by 3 bases. The CDR3 contains 16 residues. Germline lookup yields CDR1 LNHDA and CDR2 SQIVND (reference sequence).

V gene TRBV5-4 combines with J gene TRBJ2-2; no reliable D call. The germline gives CDR1 SGHNT, CDR2 YYREEE (reference sequence). The CDR3 totals 17 residues. Trimming removed 4 bases at V and 4 bases at J, with 20 bases between. In nucleotides, the CDR3 is TGTGCCAGCAGCGCGGATGTGCCAGTTGACCGCACCGGGGAGCTGTTTTTT. It codes for CASSADVPVDRTGELFF.

The count of this clone is one. The J gene is TRBJ2-7, the V gene TRBV3-1 (or the pseudogene TRBV3-2); 10 nucleotides agree with TRBD1. The V gene's germline CDR1 is LGHDT and CDR2 YNNKEL (reference sequence). After removal of 4 bases from V and 6 bases from J, the junction contained 6 bases not matched to a gene. This CDR3 comprises 14 residues. Here the CDR3 reads CASSRRDRGPEQYF. The CDR3 DNA reads TGTGCCAGCAGCCGACGGGACAGGGGTCCCGAGCAGTACTTC.

This CDR3 reads CAWRTGGEGQPQHF. The CDR3, as DNA: TGTGCCTGGCGGACAGGGGGCGAGGGGCAGCCCCAGCATTTT. The genes are TRBV30 and TRBJ1-5, with 11 nucleotides matching TRBD1. This CDR3 contains 14 residues. V was pared by 5 bases and J by 7 bases, with 7 bases of the junction left unmatched. Germline loops: CDR1 GTSNPN, CDR2 SVGIG (reference sequence).

The gene calls are TRBV6-2 or TRBV6-3 and TRBJ2-1, with 8 nucleotides matching TRBD2. Germline V CDR1 and CDR2: MNHEY, SVGEGT. The CDR3 is 14 amino acids. The V segment lost 5 bases and the J segment 10 bases; nucleotides outside the gene matches: 10. The CDR3 nucleotides are TGTGCCAGCAGTATCCCGGGACTAGTCAGGGAGCAGTTCTTC. It encodes CASSIPGLVREQFF.

V and J are TRBV5-4 and TRBJ2-2; D gene uncertain. The CDR3 runs to 15 residues. CDR1 and CDR2 (germline): SGHNT, YYREEE (reference sequence). Between the trimmed V and J ends, which lost 0 bases and 0 bases, there was a span of 6 bases. CDR3 sequence: CASSLVAPNTGELFF. The CDR3 DNA follows: TGTGCCAGCAGCTTGGTTGCGCCGAACACCGGGGAGCTGTTTTTT.

The chain carries TRBV19 and TRBJ2-1, with TRBD2 matching 13 bases. This CDR3 region has 15 residues. The V and J ends lost 5 bases and 9 bases, in that order; junction bases with no gene match: 7. Germline assignment: CDR1 LNHDA and CDR2 SQIVND (reference sequence). In DNA form, the CDR3 reads TGTGCCAGTAGTTTTCCGGGACTAGCGGGATTTGAGCAGTTCTTC. Translation gives CASSFPGLAGFEQFF.

The V gene is TRBV29-1, the J gene TRBJ1-1; D perhaps matches TRBD1 (5 bases). CDR3 length equals 12 residues. V was cut by 3 bases and J by 10 bases, with 15 bases left in between. Germline V gene sequence: CDR1 SQVTM, CDR2 ANQGSEA. The CDR3 DNA reads TGCAGCGTTGAGGGGCAGGGCCTTGGAGCTTTCTTT. This gives the protein CSVEGQGLGAFF.

This clone was detected ten times or more. This chain uses TRBV5-1 with TRBJ1-5; TRBD1 matches at 10 bases. The CDR3 spans 15 residues. The junction had 3 bases not matched to a gene; V was cut back by 4 bases and J by 2 bases. Germline CDR1 is SGHRS and CDR2 is YFSETQ. The CDR3 region is CASSEGQGGNQPQHF. CDR3 DNA sequence: TGCGCCAGCAGCGAAGGACAGGGGGGCAATCAGCCCCAGCATTTT.

The rearrangement uses TRBV10-3 and TRBJ2-7; 8 bases fit TRBD1. The trim removed 10 bases at V and 2 bases at J, leaving 7 bases unmatched. This CDR3 is 13 amino acids long. CDR1 and CDR2 from the germline V gene are ENHRY and SYGVKD. As DNA, the CDR3 is TGTGCCACTACGACAGGGGAAGCCTACGAGCAGTACTTC. Translation gives CATTTGEAYEQYF.

This sequence joins TRBV5-5 and TRBJ2-2; 7 bases are shared with TRBD1. The V gene end was trimmed by 2 bases and the J gene end by 1 base; junction bases not matched to a gene: 2. The CDR3 totals 15 residues. Germline V lookup: CDR1 SGHKS, CDR2 YYEKEE (reference sequence). The CDR3 sequence is CASSFGTVNTGELFF. CDR3 nucleotides: TGTGCCAGCAGCTTTGGGACAGTGAACACCGGGGAGCTGTTTTTT.

The chain joins TRBV10-3 to TRBJ2-3; 9 bases align to TRBD2. The CDR3 consists of 11 residues. The ends lost 4 bases at V and 14 bases at J; junction bases unmatched: 4. Germline assignment: CDR1 ENHRY and CDR2 SYGVKD. Here the CDR3 reads CAISASGMWYF. CDR3 bases: TGTGCCATCAGTGCTAGCGGGATGTGGTATTTT.

The CDR3 sequence: CAWSAGFNQPQHF. The CDR3 DNA sequence: TGTGCCTGGAGTGCAGGATTCAATCAGCCCCAGCATTTT. The rearrangement joins TRBV30 to TRBJ1-5; no firm D call. V was trimmed by 1 base and J by 3 bases, leaving 7 bases between them. The CDR3 sequence is 13 residues long. Germline V gives CDR1 GTSNPN, CDR2 SVGIG (reference sequence).

V is TRBV29-1 and J is TRBJ1-1; D not certain. The germline V gene encodes CDR1 SQVTM and CDR2 ANQGSEA. The V end lost 4 bases, the J end lost 0 bases, and 9 bases lay between the germline ends. This CDR3 comprises 13 residues. CDR3 protein: CSVGLSMNTEAFF. The CDR3 DNA reads TGCAGCGTTGGTCTGAGCATGAACACTGAAGCTTTCTTT. Combining the CDR3 with reference TRBV29-1 and TRBJ1-1 gives the whole variable domain SAVISQKPSRDICQRGTSLTIQCQVDSQVTMMFWYRQQPGQSLTLIATANQGSEATYESGFVIDKFPISRPNLTFSTLTVSNMSPEDSSIYLCSVGLSMNTEAFFGQGTRLTVV.

The chain combines TRBV13 with TRBJ1-3; D gene uncertain. V lost 7 bases and J 0 bases, leaving 13 bases between the germline ends. From germline, CDR1 is PRHDT and CDR2 FYEKMQ (reference sequence). The CDR3 is made up of 15 amino acids. The CDR3 bases are TGTGCCAGCAAGGGCGGGTTGATCTCTGGAAACACCATATATTTT. It codes for CASKGGLISGNTIYF. Full variable domain (rest looked up from reference TRBV13 and TRBJ1-3): AAGVIQSPRHLIKEKRETATLKCYPIPRHDTVYWYQQGPGQDPQFLISFYEKMQSDKGSIPDRFSAQQFSDYHSELNMSSLELGDSALYFCASKGGLISGNTIYFGEGSWLTVV.

V and J are TRBV9 and TRBJ2-3, with 12 bases matching TRBD2. Germline V CDR1 and CDR2: SGDLS, YYNGEE. CDR3 length: 16 residues. V dropped 2 bases and J dropped 2; count of bases not matched to a gene: 3. The CDR3, as DNA: TGTGCCAGCAGCGTCAGACTAGCGGGAGACACAGATACGCAGTATTTT. The encoded protein is CASSVRLAGDTDTQYF. Drawing the rest from reference TRBV9 and TRBJ2-3, the complete variable domain is DSGVTQTPKHLITATGQRVTLRCSPRSGDLSVYWYQQSLDQGLQFLIQYYNGEERAKGNILERFSAQQFPDLHSELNLSSLELGDSALYFCASSVRLAGDTDTQYFGPGTRLTVL.

The V gene is TRBV12-3 or TRBV12-4, the J gene TRBJ2-3; D gene ambiguous. The CDR3 spans 13 residues. V gave up 3 bases and J gave up 2 bases, with 6 bases separating them. The CDR3 nucleotides are TGTGCCAGCAGTTTGGAGTTCACAGATACGCAGTATTTT. Encoded protein: CASSLEFTDTQYF.

CDR3 sequence: CASSLEGAAFF. CDR3 DNA sequence: TGCGCCAGCAGCTTGGAGGGGGCTGCTTTCTTT. The chain links TRBV5-1 to TRBJ1-1; 7 bases fit TRBD1. The CDR3 has 11 amino acids. With V trimmed by 0 bases and J by 11 bases, 1 base remained unmatched. The germline CDR1 and CDR2 sequences are SGHRS and YFSETQ. The complete variable domain, with remaining parts taken from reference TRBV5-1 and TRBJ1-1, reads KAGVTQTPRYLIKTRGQQVTLSCSPISGHRSVSWYQQTPGQGLQFLFEYFSETQRNKGNFPGRFSGRQFSNSRSEMNVSTLELGDSALYLCASSLEGAAFFGQGTRLTVV.

The genes are TRBV6-5 and TRBJ1-2, with D possibly matching TRBD1 (6 bases). This CDR3 spans 12 amino acids. V was clipped by 8 bases and J by 1 base, with 8 bases between them. The V gene's germline CDR1 is MNHEY and CDR2 SVGAGI. This CDR3 reads CASGQFNYGYTF. As DNA, the CDR3 is TGTGCCAGCGGACAGTTTAACTATGGCTACACCTTC.

This clone has just a few counts. V is TRBV27 and J is TRBJ2-6; maybe TRBD2 (5 bases). CDR3 length: 17 residues. In germline, CDR1 is MNHEY, CDR2 SMNVEV (reference sequence). With 6 bases removed from V and 1 base from J, the gap between germline ends came to 16 bases. In nucleotides, the CDR3 is TGTGCCAGCAGATACACGGGGAGCCGTTCTGGGGCCAACGTCCTGACTTTC. Amino acid sequence: CASRYTGSRSGANVLTF.

Many counts were recorded for this clone. Its ends do not fully match the called genes, so a read error is possible. This chain connects TRBV25-1 to TRBJ2-2, with 9 bases that match TRBD1. CDR1 is MGHDK, CDR2 SYGVNS, per germline. CDR3 length: 12 amino acids. CDR3 DNA sequence: TGTGCCAGCAAAACAGGGGGCGGGGAGTTGTTTTTT. The encoded protein is CASKTGGGELFF. The variable domain in full, with the rest retrieved from reference TRBV25-1 and TRBJ2-2, is EADIYQTPRYLVIGTGKKITLECSQTMGHDKMYWYQQDPGMELHLIHYSYGVNSTEKGDLSSESTVSRIRTEHFPLTLESARPSHTSQYLCASKTGGGELFFGEGSRLTVL.

This chain joins TRBV4-1 and TRBJ1-1, with 8 positions matching TRBD1. The CDR3 contains 16 residues. CDR1 and CDR2 (germline): MGHRA, YSYEKL. The V and J ends lost 1 base and 12 bases, in that order; junction bases with no gene match: 16. CDR3 sequence: CASSQGSGGDRRPTFF. CDR3 bases: TGCGCCAGCAGCCAAGGGTCTGGGGGGGACAGGCGGCCAACTTTCTTT.

J is TRBJ2-7 and V is TRBV12-3 or TRBV12-4, with D maybe TRBD2 (5 bases). Deletions cut 8 bases from V and 6 bases from J, with 14 bases between. The CDR3 runs 12 residues. CDR3 in amino acids: CASSPEVSEQYF. The CDR3 nucleotides are TGTGCCAGCTCCCCGGAGGTCTCCGAGCAGTACTTC.

The chain employs TRBV15 and TRBJ2-7, with 8 bases identical to TRBD1. The V and J ends lost 7 bases and 1 base, in that order; junction bases with no gene match: 6. The CDR3 length is 14 residues. The germline gives CDR1 LNHNV, CDR2 YYDKDF (reference sequence). The CDR3 bases are TGTGCCACCAAGGCAGGGGGCGTTTCCTACGAGCAGTACTTC. It encodes CATKAGGVSYEQYF.